Listed below are T cell receptor beta chains from one sample, sequenced in a study of identifying expanded T cells in peripheral blood. Profiling relied on immunoSEQ multiplex PCR, and the TCRdb table lists in-frame clones only, not all of them. Among about 80,000 clones listed, about 83% were seen once. Input material: blood. All receptors come from a person aged 18 to 70 in good health. The CDR3 runs from the conserved cysteine through the conserved F or W. The D gene is left open where the match is weak. Clone size is shown for a subset of rows, as once, few, many or a class of expanded clone.

- - 14 TRBJ1-1 TRBV7-9 TGTGCCAGCAGCTTAGTTTCCCTGAACACTGAAGCTTTCTTT CASSLVSLNTEAFF
- - 16 TRBJ1-4 TRBV14 TGTGCCAGCAGCCAAGGAAGGTACTGGGCTAATGAAAAACTGTTTTTT CASSQGRYWANEKLFF
- - 14 TRBJ2-6 TRBV28 TGTGCCAGCAGTGGGTCCTCTGGGGCCAACGTCCTGACTTTC CASSGSSGANVLTF
- TRBD1 14 TRBJ1-4 TRBV7-8 TGTGCCAGCAGCTTCAGGGGGGGAAATGAAAAACTGTTTTTT CASSFRGGNEKLFF
once TRBD1 14 TRBJ2-1 TRBV30 TGTGCCTGGTCTTCCGGGACAGGGGCGAATGAGCAGTTCTTC CAWSSGTGANEQFF
- - 11 TRBJ2-1 TRBV4-1 TGCGCCAGCAGCCAAGGACAGGATGAGTTCTTC CASSQGQDEFF
- - 14 TRBJ2-1 TRBV5-1 TGCGCCAGCAGCTTGGGAACTAGATCCGGTGAGCAGTTCTTC CASSLGTRSGEQFF
- - 13 TRBJ2-5 TRBV28 TGTGCCAGCAGGGGCGGATGGGAAGAGACCCAGTACTTC CASRGGWEETQYF
few TRBD1 16 TRBJ1-2 TRBV28 TGTGCCAGCAGCCGACCGGGGGACAGGTTAGGCTATGGCTACACCTTC CASSRPGDRLGYGYTF
- - 15 TRBJ1-1 TRBV9 TGTGCCAGCAGCGTAGATGGGACATCGAGTTCGGAAGCTTTCTTT CASSVDGTSSSEAFF
- - 13 TRBJ1-5 TRBV19 TGTGCCAGTAGTACGGACAGTCCGCAGCCCCAGCATTTT CASSTDSPQPQHF
- TRBD1 17 TRBJ1-5 TRBV7-2 TGTGCCAGCAGCTTAAGGCCGGGACAGCTCTTGGATCAGCCCCAGCATTTT CASSLRPGQLLDQPQHF
- TRBD2 14 TRBJ2-4 TRBV19 TGTGCCAGTAGTATAGCGGGTGGGAGGGACATTCAGTACTTC CASSIAGGRDIQYF
- TRBD1 13 TRBJ1-5 TRBV28 TGTGCTAGCAGAGGGACAGGGAATCAGCCCCAGCATTTT CASRGTGNQPQHF
- - 14 TRBJ2-5 TRBV7-2 TGTGCCAGCAGACGTAGGGGGAACCAAGAGACCCAGTACTTC CASRRRGNQETQYF
- TRBD1 15 TRBJ1-1 TRBV10-3 TGTGCCATCAGCGAAAGGACAGGGGGCAACACTGAAGCTTTCTTT CAISERTGGNTEAFF
- - 14 TRBJ2-7 TRBV7-6 TGTGCCAGCAGCCCCCTAGGGGATACCTACGAGCAGTACTTC CASSPLGDTYEQYF
- - 14 TRBJ2-1 TRBV5-1 TGCGCCAGCAGCTTGCAGCAAACTTACAATGAGCAGTTCTTC CASSLQQTYNEQFF
few TRBD1 13 TRBJ1-2 TRBV18 TGTGCCAGCTCACCGACAGGGGGCTATGGCTACACCTTC CASSPTGGYGYTF
- TRBD2 20 TRBJ2-1 TRBV15 TGTGCCACCAGCAGAGTCGGACTAGCGGGAGGACAAAGCTCCTACAATGAGCAGTTCTTC CATSRVGLAGGQSSYNEQFF
- - 11 TRBJ2-3 TRBV20-1 TGCAGTGCTTTGAGCGCAGATACGCAGTATTTT CSALSADTQYF
- - 14 TRBJ2-2 TRBV11-3 TGTGCCAGCAGCGCAGGACAGAACACCGGGGAGCTGTTTTTT CASSAGQNTGELFF
- TRBD1 14 TRBJ1-1 TRBV19 TGTGCCAGTAGTATAGAAGGGGGCTATACTGAAGCTTTCTTT CASSIEGGYTEAFF
- TRBD2 18 TRBJ2-2 TRBV4-3 TGCGCCAGCAGCCAAGAGCGGCTAGCGGGAGTCGGAACCGGGGAGCTGTTTTTT CASSQERLAGVGTGELFF
many TRBD1 13 TRBJ1-2 TRBV7-8 TGTGCCAGCAGCGTGACAGGGGGGTATGGCTACACCTTC CASSVTGGYGYTF
- - 15 TRBJ2-3 TRBV11-2 TGTGCCAGCAGCTCCCGACTCTTAAGCACAGATACGCAGTATTTT CASSSRLLSTDTQYF
once TRBD1 17 TRBJ1-1 TRBV5-1 TGCGCCAGCAGCTCCCGTGCAAGTGGACAGGGGTTCACTGAAGCTTTCTTT CASSSRASGQGFTEAFF
- - 15 TRBJ1-3 TRBV9 TGTGCCAGCAGCCTAACAGGGCTCTCTGGAAACACCATATATTTT CASSLTGLSGNTIYF
once TRBD2 14 TRBJ2-1 TRBV7-2 TGTGCCAGCAGCCCTTCGGCGGGAGTGAATGAGCAGTTCTTC CASSPSAGVNEQFF
few TRBD2 20 TRBJ2-1 TRBV28 TGTGCCAGCAGTTTCCCGACTAGCGGGAGAAGTAGTCGAGCTTACAATGAGCAGTTCTTC CASSFPTSGRSSRAYNEQFF
- TRBD2 17 TRBJ2-7 TRBV11-3 TGTGCCAGCAGCGACTCCTCCGGAGCGGGGAACCCCTACGAGCAGTACTTC CASSDSSGAGNPYEQYF
- - 15 TRBJ2-3 TRBV5-1 TGCGCCAGCAGCTTGCCGGCTACGGAGGGGGATACGCAGTATTTT CASSLPATEGDTQYF
once - 11 TRBJ2-3 TRBV27 TGTGCCAGCAAGGCCAGGGATACGCAGTATTTT CASKARDTQYF
many - 15 TRBJ2-7 TRBV11-2 TGTGCCAGCAGTCCCAACGGACAGCATACCTACGAGCAGTACTTC CASSPNGQHTYEQYF
- - 14 TRBJ1-5 TRBV28 TGTGCCAGCGGCCGTGGGGGACACAATCAGCCCCAGCATTTT CASGRGGHNQPQHF
- TRBD2 13 TRBJ2-1 TRBV19 TGTGCCAGTTCGGGACTAGCGGGATTTGAGCAGTTCTTC CASSGLAGFEQFF
- TRBD1 13 TRBJ1-1 TRBV29-1 TGCAGCGTTCTAGGGACAGGGGGCGCCGGGGCTTTCTTT CSVLGTGGAGAFF
once TRBD2 19 TRBJ2-5 TRBV2 TGTGCCAGCAGTGAAGGGGGACTAGCGGGAGGATCCGGTTTTCGGACCCAGTACTTC CASSEGGLAGGSGFRTQYF
- - 13 TRBJ1-1 TRBV7-2 TGTGCCAGCAGCTCCGGACAGAGTACTGAAGCTTTCTTT CASSSGQSTEAFF
- TRBD2 16 TRBJ2-2 TRBV4-3 TGCGCCAGCAGCCAGGGTAGCGGGAGGCCATGGGGGGAGCTGTTTTTT CASSQGSGRPWGELFF
- - 13 TRBJ2-1 TRBV30 TGTGCCTGTGGCTATAGCTCCTACAATGAGCAGTTCTTC CACGYSSYNEQFF
- TRBD1 13 TRBJ1-1 TRBV7-2 TGTGCCAGCAGCATTGGACAGGGGGTCCCAGCTTTCTTT CASSIGQGVPAFF
- TRBD2 17 TRBJ2-3 TRBV5-1 TGCGCCAGCGGACCCGGGACTAGCCGCGGAAGGGCAGATACGCAGTATTTT CASGPGTSRGRADTQYF
- - 15 TRBJ1-1 TRBV5-1 TGCGCCAGCAGCTTGGGGCCTGGGATTACGACTGAAGCTTTCTTT CASSLGPGITTEAFF
- TRBD2 17 TRBJ2-1 TRBV15 TGTGCCACCAGCAGAGGTTCGGGCGGGAGTAAAAGCAATGAGCAGTTCTTC CATSRGSGGSKSNEQFF
- TRBD2 15 TRBJ2-1 TRBV6-4 TGTGCCAGCAGTGACTCGACTAGCGGGTACAATGAGCAGTTCTTC CASSDSTSGYNEQFF
- - 13 TRBJ1-1 TRBV11-3 TGTGCCAGCAGCTTAGGAGTGAACACTGAAGCTTTCTTT CASSLGVNTEAFF
- - 14 TRBJ2-5 TRBV9 TGTGCCAGCAGCTCTGCACACTATCAAGAGACCCAGTACTTC CASSSAHYQETQYF
- - 15 TRBJ2-3 TRBV6-6 TGTGCCAGCAGTTACTACTACCCCGACACAGATACGCAGTATTTT CASSYYYPDTDTQYF
- TRBD1 13 TRBJ2-7 TRBV28 TGTGCCAGCAGGACAGGGGGCAGCGGAAAGAAGTACTTC CASRTGGSGKKYF